The present TCR beta chain was sequenced within a study of shared clonotypes between healthy human individuals. The CDR3 covers 18 residues. Germline V gene lookup returns CDR1 SQVTM and CDR2 ANQGSEA. With 0 bases clipped from V and 1 base from J, the junction kept 15 bases outside the gene matches. Details on this clone: Antigen: not known.

Naive CD8 isolation took CD45RO-negative cells positively selected for CCR7 and excluded terminally differentiated effector memory CD45RA+ cells. Study results and limitations: Larger richness was generally estimated for naive than memory subsets.

The assay was run at deep level. Some clones are missing from TCRdb's copy, which holds only in-frame ones; the method was immunoSEQ multiplex PCR. The table has about 680,000 clones, roughly 94% seen once. Sequencing used naive CD8+ T cells sorted from blood. This TCR was sampled from a man aged 25-45 years in good health. The chain recombines TRBV29-1 with TRBJ2-7; 7 positions agree with TRBD1. The CDR3, as DNA: TGCAGCGTTGAAGATCCGAGTGATGGGACAGCGGATTCCTACGAGCAGTACTTC. Translating it yields CSVEDPSDGTADSYEQYF.